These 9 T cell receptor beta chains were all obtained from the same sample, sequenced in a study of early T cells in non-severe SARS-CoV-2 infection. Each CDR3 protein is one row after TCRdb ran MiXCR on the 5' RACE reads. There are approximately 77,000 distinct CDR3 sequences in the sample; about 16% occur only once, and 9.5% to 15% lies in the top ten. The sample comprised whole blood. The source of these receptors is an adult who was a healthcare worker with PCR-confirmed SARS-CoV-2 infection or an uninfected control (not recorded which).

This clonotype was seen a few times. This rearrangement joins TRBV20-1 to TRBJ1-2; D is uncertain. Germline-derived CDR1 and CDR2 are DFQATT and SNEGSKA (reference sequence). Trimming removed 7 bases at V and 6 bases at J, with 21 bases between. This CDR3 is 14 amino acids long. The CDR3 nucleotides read TGCAGTGTCCTTCTCGTCGGCCAAATCGATGGCTACACCTTC. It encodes CSVLLVGQIDGYTF.

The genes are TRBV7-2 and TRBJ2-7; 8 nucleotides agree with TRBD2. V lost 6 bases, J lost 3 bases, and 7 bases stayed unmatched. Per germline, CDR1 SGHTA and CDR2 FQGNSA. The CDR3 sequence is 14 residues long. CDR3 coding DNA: TGTGCCAGCAGACCTGGACTAGCCGGCTACGAGCAGTACTTC. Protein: CASRPGLAGYEQYF.

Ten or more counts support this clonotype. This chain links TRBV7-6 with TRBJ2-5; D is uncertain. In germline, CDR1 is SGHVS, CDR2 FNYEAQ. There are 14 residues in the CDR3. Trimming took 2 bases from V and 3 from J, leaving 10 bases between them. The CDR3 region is CASSLISEKETQYF. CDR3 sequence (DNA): TGTGCCAGCAGCTTAATCTCTGAAAAAGAGACCCAGTACTTC.

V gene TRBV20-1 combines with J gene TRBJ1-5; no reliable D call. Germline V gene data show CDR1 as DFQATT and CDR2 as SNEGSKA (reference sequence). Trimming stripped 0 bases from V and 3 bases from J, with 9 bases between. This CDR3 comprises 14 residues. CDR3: CSARDGQPNQPQHF. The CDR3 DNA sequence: TGCAGTGCTAGAGATGGCCAGCCCAATCAGCCCCAGCATTTT.

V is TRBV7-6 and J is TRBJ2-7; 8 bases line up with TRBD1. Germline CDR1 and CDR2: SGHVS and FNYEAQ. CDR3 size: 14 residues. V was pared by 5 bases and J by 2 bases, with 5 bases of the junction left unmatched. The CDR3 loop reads CASSTGQGTYEQYF. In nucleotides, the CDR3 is TGTGCCAGCAGCACCGGACAGGGAACCTACGAGCAGTACTTC.

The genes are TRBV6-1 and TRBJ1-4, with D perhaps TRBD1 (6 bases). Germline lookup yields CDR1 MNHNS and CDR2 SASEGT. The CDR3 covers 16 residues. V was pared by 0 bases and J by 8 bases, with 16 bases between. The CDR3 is CASSEAMGGFNEKLFF. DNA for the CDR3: TGTGCCAGCAGTGAAGCAATGGGGGGCTTCAACGAAAAACTGTTTTTT.

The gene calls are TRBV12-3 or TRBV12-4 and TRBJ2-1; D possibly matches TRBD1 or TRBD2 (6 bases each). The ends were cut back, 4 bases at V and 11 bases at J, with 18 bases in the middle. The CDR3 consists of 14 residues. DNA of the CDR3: TGTGCCAGCAGTTCTCGGGGGCATCTCCGGAAGCAGTTCTTC. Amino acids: CASSSRGHLRKQFF.

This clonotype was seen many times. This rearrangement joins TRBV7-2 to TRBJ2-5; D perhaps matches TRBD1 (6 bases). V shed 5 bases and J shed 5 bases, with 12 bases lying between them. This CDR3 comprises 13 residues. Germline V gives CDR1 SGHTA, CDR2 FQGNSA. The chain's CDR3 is CASSPRTAETQYF. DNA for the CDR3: TGTGCCAGCAGCCCCCGGACAGCGGAGACCCAGTACTTC.

CDR3 region: CAISETSGGFYEQYF. The DNA for the CDR3 is TGTGCCATCAGTGAGACTAGCGGGGGCTTTTACGAGCAGTACTTC. The chain links TRBV10-3 to TRBJ2-7; 11 nucleotides line up with TRBD2. This CDR3 comprises 15 residues. Germline CDR1 ENHRY, CDR2 SYGVKD. Unmatched junction bases numbered 4, after V lost 2 bases and J lost 4 bases.